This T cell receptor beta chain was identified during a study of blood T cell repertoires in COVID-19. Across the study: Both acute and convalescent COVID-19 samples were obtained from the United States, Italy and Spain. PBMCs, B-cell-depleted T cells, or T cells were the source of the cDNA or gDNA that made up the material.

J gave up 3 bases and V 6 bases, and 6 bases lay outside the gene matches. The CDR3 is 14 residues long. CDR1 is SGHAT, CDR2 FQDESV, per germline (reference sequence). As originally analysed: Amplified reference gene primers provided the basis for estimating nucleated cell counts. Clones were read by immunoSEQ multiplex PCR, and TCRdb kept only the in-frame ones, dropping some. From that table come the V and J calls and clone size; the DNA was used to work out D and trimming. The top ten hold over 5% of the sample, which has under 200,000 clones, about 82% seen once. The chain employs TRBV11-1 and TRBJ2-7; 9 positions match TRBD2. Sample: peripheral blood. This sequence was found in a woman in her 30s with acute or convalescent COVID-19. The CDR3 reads CASSYSGGNYEQYF. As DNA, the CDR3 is TGTGCCAGCAGTTATAGCGGGGGTAACTACGAGCAGTACTTC.